This entry lists 24 T cell receptor beta chains sequenced from one sample in a study of brain T cells in children with intractable seizures. The data were produced by immunoSEQ multiplex PCR, yet TCRdb's version contains in-frame clones alone and is incomplete. This sample has roughly 110,000 clones, with roughly 94% found just once. The starting material was peripheral blood, obtained at surgery. Source of these receptors: a boy less than two years old with hemimegalencephaly and intractable seizures.

The rearrangement links TRBV7-9 to TRBJ2-5; no reliable D call. Germline CDR1 reads SEHNR; CDR2 reads FQNEAQ (reference sequence). This CDR3 region has 12 residues. V lost 1 base to trimming and J lost 6 bases, with 6 bases between them. The CDR3: CASSLVGKTQYF. DNA for the CDR3: TGTGCCAGCAGCTTAGTGGGGAAGACCCAGTACTTC.

The chain recombines TRBV28 with TRBJ2-7, with TRBD1 identical over 10 bases. The CDR3 extends over 15 amino acids. Germline assignment: CDR1 MDHEN and CDR2 SYDVKM. With V trimmed by 5 bases and J by 0 bases, 4 bases remained unmatched. CDR3 loop: CASSPWDRGSYEQYF. The CDR3 bases are TGTGCCAGCAGTCCGTGGGACAGGGGCTCCTACGAGCAGTACTTC.

The V gene is TRBV7-9, the J gene TRBJ2-1; no firm D call. The CDR3 runs to 13 residues. The germline V and J ends were trimmed by 6 bases and 6 bases, with 12 bases remaining between them. Germline V gene sequence: CDR1 SEHNR, CDR2 FQNEAQ (reference sequence). The DNA of the CDR3 is TGTGCCAGCAGTTGGGCTAGGGTCAATGAGCAGTTCTTC. As protein: CASSWARVNEQFF.

CDR3 bases: TGTGCCAGCAGTTTGTGGGACGGAAAGACCCAGTACTTC. It translates to CASSLWDGKTQYF. This chain links TRBV28 with TRBJ2-5, with D perhaps given as TRBD1 or TRBD2 (5 bases each). Germline CDR1 and CDR2: MDHEN and SYDVKM. The CDR3 sequence is 13 residues long. Trimming stripped 3 bases from V and 6 bases from J, with 11 bases between. The full variable domain, rest sourced from reference TRBV28 and TRBJ2-5, is DVKVTQSSRYLVKRTGEKVFLECVQDMDHENMFWYRQDPGLGLRLIYFSYDVKMKEKGDIPEGYSVSREKKERFSLILESASTNQTSMYLCASSLWDGKTQYFGPGTRLLVL.

This sequence joins TRBV10-3 and TRBJ2-7; no clear D gene. Germline V lookup: CDR1 ENHRY, CDR2 SYGVKD. The CDR3 sequence is 13 residues long. The V end was cut by 4 bases, the J end by 2 bases, with 9 bases between. Here the CDR3 DNA reads TGTGCCATCAGTGGGAGTCCCCCCTACGAGCAGTACTTC. This gives the protein CAISGSPPYEQYF.

The chain is built from TRBV14 and TRBJ1-1, with a weak D call TRBD1 (6 bases). The CDR3 runs to 14 residues. CDR1 and CDR2 from the germline V gene are SGHDN and FVKESK. The V end was cut by 5 bases, the J end by 3 bases, with 13 bases between. The CDR3 sequence: CASSERTAYTEAFF. Here the CDR3 DNA reads TGTGCCAGCAGCGAGAGGACAGCTTACACTGAAGCTTTCTTT. The full variable domain, rest sourced from reference TRBV14 and TRBJ1-1, is EAGVTQFPSHSVIEKGQTVTLRCDPISGHDNLYWYRRVMGKEIKFLLHFVKESKQDESGMPNNRFLAERTGGTYSTLKVQPAELEDSGVYFCASSERTAYTEAFFGQGTRLTVV.

This chain joins TRBV4-3 and TRBJ2-1; TRBD2 is a possible D gene (6 bases). The CDR3 is 15 residues long. Germline V lookup: CDR1 LGHNA, CDR2 YSLEER. The germline V and J ends were trimmed by 3 bases and 7 bases, with 16 bases remaining between them. The CDR3 DNA reads as TGCGCCAGCAGCCAGGGGTCTGGGGGGAGGAATGAGCAGTTCTTC. Protein sequence: CASSQGSGGRNEQFF.

The chain employs TRBV6-6 and TRBJ2-2; D ambiguous. Germline values: CDR1 MNHNY, CDR2 SVGAGI (reference sequence). The CDR3 consists of 16 residues. V lost 0 bases, J lost 4 bases, and 12 bases lay in between. The CDR3 bases are TGTGCCAGCAGTTACTCCAATCCTTCCGTCACCGGGGAGCTGTTTTTT. Translated, it gives CASSYSNPSVTGELFF.

The rearrangement joins TRBV20-1 to TRBJ2-7; TRBD2 aligns across 8 bases. Looked up from germline, CDR1 is DFQATT and CDR2 is SNEGSKA (reference sequence). The ends lost 3 bases at V and 2 bases at J; junction bases unmatched: 12. The CDR3 is 16 residues long. The CDR3 DNA sequence: TGCAGTGCTAGTCCCCGCGGGAGGTTGACGACCTACGAGCAGTACTTC. Translating it yields CSASPRGRLTTYEQYF.

This chain links TRBV11-2 with TRBJ2-7, with 10 bases lining up with TRBD2. In germline, CDR1 is SGHAT, CDR2 FQNNGV. This CDR3 comprises 17 residues. V shed 5 bases and J 3 bases; nucleotides not matched to a gene: 13. The CDR3 loop reads CASSPGLAGAQNYEQYF. CDR3 nucleotide sequence: TGTGCCAGCAGCCCAGGCCTAGCGGGAGCCCAGAACTACGAGCAGTACTTC.

This clone was observed a single time. The rearrangement uses TRBV21-1 and TRBJ2-2. TRBV21-1 is deemed a pseudogene. The CDR3 runs 16 residues. The CDR3 DNA follows: TGTGCCAGCAGCAGCCAGGACCCCCTAAACACCGGGGAGCTGTTTTTT. This translates into CASSSQDPLNTGELFF.

This clone was seen a single time. The chain couples TRBV3-1 (or the pseudogene TRBV3-2) to TRBJ1-4, with TRBD1 as a possible D gene (5 bases). This CDR3 has 16 residues. Trimming stripped 4 bases from V and 3 bases from J, with 15 bases between. Germline CDR1 LGHDT, CDR2 YNNKEL (reference sequence). The CDR3 spells CASSRTQPGSNEKLFF. DNA of the CDR3: TGTGCCAGCAGCCGGACCCAACCAGGGTCTAATGAAAAACTGTTTTTT.

The J gene is TRBJ1-1, the V gene TRBV3-1 (or the pseudogene TRBV3-2); D gene uncertain. The length of the CDR3 is 14 residues. Trimming left V 4 bases short and J 3 bases short, with 12 bases between. CDR1 and CDR2 from the germline V gene are LGHDT and YNNKEL (reference sequence). The CDR3 sequence is CASSRTVGDTEAFF. The DNA of the CDR3 is TGTGCCAGCAGCCGGACCGTCGGTGACACTGAAGCTTTCTTT.

The chain uses TRBV28 and TRBJ1-4, with a tentative D call TRBD1 (6 bases). CDR3 length: 14 residues. The V and J ends lost 6 bases and 4 bases respectively, with 12 bases between them. CDR1 MDHEN and CDR2 SYDVKM come from the germline V gene. Here the CDR3 reads CASSPTGFNEKLFF. For the CDR3, the DNA is TGTGCCAGCAGCCCGACAGGCTTTAATGAAAAACTGTTTTTT.

The chain employs TRBV28 and TRBJ2-7, with 10 nucleotides matching TRBD2. Trimming removed 8 bases from V and 5 bases from J; junction bases left unmatched: 6. Germline V gene sequence: CDR1 MDHEN, CDR2 SYDVKM. There are 13 residues in the CDR3. The chain's CDR3 is CASVSGRANEQYF. The CDR3 DNA follows: TGTGCCAGCGTGAGCGGGAGGGCCAACGAGCAGTACTTC.

This rearrangement joins TRBV19 to TRBJ1-1; D might be TRBD1 (6 bases). CDR1 is LNHDA, CDR2 SQIVND, per germline (reference sequence). The length of the CDR3 is 16 residues. The V and J ends lost 1 base and 1 base respectively, with 13 bases between them. CDR3 sequence reads: CASSIGLGGPNTEAFF. DNA for the CDR3: TGTGCCAGTAGTATAGGTTTGGGGGGCCCGAACACTGAAGCTTTCTTT.

This clone has only one observation. The chain combines TRBV11-2 with TRBJ2-1; a possible D gene is TRBD1 (5 bases). V lost 5 bases, J lost 9 bases, and 23 bases lay in between. The V gene's germline CDR1 is SGHAT and CDR2 FQNNGV. The CDR3 has 16 amino acids. The CDR3 DNA reads as TGTGCCAGCAGCCCGACAGCTTGGGCACCTCGTACTGAGCAGTTCTTC. Amino acids: CASSPTAWAPRTEQFF.

The J gene is TRBJ2-7, the V gene TRBV7-9, with D possibly being TRBD2 (5 bases). The germline V gene encodes CDR1 SEHNR and CDR2 FQNEAQ (reference sequence). The ends were cut back, 4 bases at V and 0 bases at J, with 16 bases in the middle. The CDR3 length is 16 residues. Here the CDR3 reads CASSYGGMGSSYEQYF. The CDR3 DNA reads TGTGCCAGCAGCTATGGTGGGATGGGGAGCTCCTACGAGCAGTACTTC.

The chain carries TRBV3-1 (or the pseudogene TRBV3-2) and TRBJ1-6; 7 bases fit TRBD1. The CDR3 extends over 15 amino acids. Germline V gene sequence: CDR1 LGHDT, CDR2 YNNKEL (reference sequence). V gave up 1 base and J gave up 7 bases; unmatched junction bases: 4. This CDR3 reads CASSQGDRANSPLHF. The CDR3 DNA reads as TGTGCCAGCAGCCAAGGAGACAGGGCGAATTCACCCCTCCACTTT.

The chain joins TRBV28 to TRBJ2-7; TRBD2 agrees at 11 bases. The CDR3 totals 17 residues. Germline trimming cut 2 bases from V and 4 bases from J; bases unmatched to any gene: 10. Looked up from germline, CDR1 is MDHEN and CDR2 is SYDVKM. Here the CDR3 DNA reads TGTGCCAGCAGTTTAATAGCGGGAGGGTCCTCTGATTACGAGCAGTACTTC. Translating it yields CASSLIAGGSSDYEQYF.

The table lists this clone with a count of one. The chain uses TRBV6-7 and TRBJ1-2, with D unresolved. TRBV6-7 is labeled an ORF, and its function is uncertain. This CDR3 contains 14 residues. V lost 8 bases to trimming and J lost 4 bases, with 17 bases between them. CDR3 coding DNA: TGTGCCAGCCCACCCGGGTCAGAGTCCTATGGCTACACCTTC. Translated: CASPPGSESYGYTF.

The gene calls are TRBV20-1 and TRBJ1-5, with D hard to call. The CDR3 is 15 residues long. V was pared by 3 bases and J by 4 bases, with 16 bases between. Germline assignment: CDR1 DFQATT and CDR2 SNEGSKA (reference sequence). The CDR3: CSASLPGGGNQPQHF. In DNA, the CDR3 is TGCAGTGCTAGTCTTCCGGGCGGAGGGAATCAGCCCCAGCATTTT.

This chain joins TRBV6-6 and TRBJ1-1, with TRBD1 as a possible D gene (5 bases). There are 15 residues in the CDR3. V was shortened by 4 bases and J by 1 base, with 13 bases between the two germline ends. Per the germline V gene, CDR1 is MNHNY and CDR2 is SVGAGI (reference sequence). The CDR3 is CASSLTQAPNTEAFF. The CDR3 nucleotides are TGTGCCAGCAGTTTGACACAGGCTCCGAACACTGAAGCTTTCTTT.

The chain recombines TRBV28 with TRBJ1-1; the D gene is possibly TRBD1 (5 bases). CDR1 and CDR2 (germline): MDHEN, SYDVKM. There are 14 residues in the CDR3. Trimming left V 1 base short and J 1 base short, with 7 bases between. The CDR3 region is CASSLLGGNTEAFF. CDR3 in DNA: TGTGCCAGCAGTTTATTGGGGGGGAACACTGAAGCTTTCTTT.